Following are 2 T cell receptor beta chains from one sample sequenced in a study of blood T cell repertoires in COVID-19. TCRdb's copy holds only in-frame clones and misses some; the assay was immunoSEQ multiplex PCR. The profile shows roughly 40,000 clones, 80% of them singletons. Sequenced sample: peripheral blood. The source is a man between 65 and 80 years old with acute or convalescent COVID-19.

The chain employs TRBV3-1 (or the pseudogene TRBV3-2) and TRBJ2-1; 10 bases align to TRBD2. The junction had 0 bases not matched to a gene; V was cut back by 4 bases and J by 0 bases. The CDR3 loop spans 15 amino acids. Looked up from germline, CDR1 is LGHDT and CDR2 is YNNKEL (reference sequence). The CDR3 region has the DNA TGTGCCAGCAGCCCTAGCGGGGGCTCCTACAATGAGCAGTTCTTC. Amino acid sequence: CASSPSGGSYNEQFF.

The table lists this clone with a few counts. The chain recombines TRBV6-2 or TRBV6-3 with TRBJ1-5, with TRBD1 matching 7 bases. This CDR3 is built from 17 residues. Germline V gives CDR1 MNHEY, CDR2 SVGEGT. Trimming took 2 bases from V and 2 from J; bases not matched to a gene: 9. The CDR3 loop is CASSYRPGGGGNQPQHF. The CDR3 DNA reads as TGTGCCAGCAGTTACAGGCCAGGGGGTGGGGGCAATCAGCCCCAGCATTTT.